The T cell receptor (beta chain) described here comes from a study of shared clonotypes between healthy human individuals. Study overall: Aged 18 to 49, the donors were a couple of women and three men.

V trimming: 1 base; J trimming: 5 bases; junction bases outside the gene matches: 6. CDR3 length: 15 residues. Looked up from germline, CDR1 is SEHNR and CDR2 is FQNEAQ (reference sequence). The run depth of the assay was deep. Generated by immunoSEQ multiplex PCR, the TCRdb table keeps only in-frame clones and is missing some. The table lists hundreds of thousands of clones, around 78% of them singletons. The chain has TRBV7-9 and TRBJ1-1, with 8 positions matching TRBD1. The source material was PBMCs. This TCR came from a middle-aged woman in good health. Some clones in this sample may be carry-over from other donors' samples. The CDR3 DNA reads as TGTGCCAGCAGCTTAGGTCAGGGGGCCGGGACTGAAGCTTTCTTT. Translating it yields CASSLGQGAGTEAFF.